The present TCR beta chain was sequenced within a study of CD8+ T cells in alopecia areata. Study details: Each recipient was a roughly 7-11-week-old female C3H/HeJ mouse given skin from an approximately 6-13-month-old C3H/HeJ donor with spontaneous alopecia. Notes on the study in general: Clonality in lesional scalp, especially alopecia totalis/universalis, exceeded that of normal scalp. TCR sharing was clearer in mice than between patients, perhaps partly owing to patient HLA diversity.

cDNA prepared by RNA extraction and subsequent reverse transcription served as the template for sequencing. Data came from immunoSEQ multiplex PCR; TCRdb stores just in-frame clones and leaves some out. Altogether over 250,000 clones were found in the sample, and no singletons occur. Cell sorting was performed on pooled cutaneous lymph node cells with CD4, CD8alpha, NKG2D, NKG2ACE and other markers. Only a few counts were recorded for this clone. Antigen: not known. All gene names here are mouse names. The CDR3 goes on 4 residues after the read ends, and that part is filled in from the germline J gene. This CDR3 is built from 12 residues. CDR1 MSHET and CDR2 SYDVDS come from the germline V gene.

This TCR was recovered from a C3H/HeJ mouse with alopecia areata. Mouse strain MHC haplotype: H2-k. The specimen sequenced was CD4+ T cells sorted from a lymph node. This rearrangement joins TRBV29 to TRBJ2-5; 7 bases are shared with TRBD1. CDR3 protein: CASSRQGDTQYF. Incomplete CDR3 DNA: TGTGCTAGCAGTCGACAGGGAGAC.